This TCR beta chain was identified in a study of T cells after yellow fever vaccination. TCRdb re-called the 5' RACE reads through MiXCR, storing one row per CDR3 protein. The sample has some 560,000 distinct CDR3 sequences, roughly 17% seen once. The CDR3 consists of 14 residues. Deletions cut 3 bases from V and 6 bases from J, with 15 bases between. The sample consisted of PBMCs, taken around 5 days after the first yellow fever vaccination. This receptor was taken from a young man who received the YFV17D yellow fever vaccine. V is TRBV23-1 and J is TRBJ2-7; D might be TRBD2 (6 bases). Being an ORF, TRBV23-1 has a function that is uncertain. This CDR3 reads CASSQYSTAGEQYV. In nucleotides, the CDR3 is TGCGCCAGCAGTCAGTACTCGACAGCGGGCGAGCAGTACGTC.